These T cell receptor beta chains were read from a single sample in a study of T-cell memory formation after mild COVID-19. TCRdb redid the calling of the 5' RACE reads with MiXCR, one entry per CDR3 protein. The sample holds roughly 58,000 distinct CDR3 sequences, more than 9% seen once. Sequencing input: PBMCs or a T cell subset sorted from them (not recorded which). The receptors shown here come from a young man who had mild COVID-19 (a few samples of this study predate the infection). Cell type and time point are not known. The CDR3 runs from the conserved cysteine through the conserved F or W. D genes are given only for firm matches. Clone size is not always given. Where it is, it says once, few, many or a class for expanded clones.

CRGGSYGYTF TGCAGGGGGGGTAGCTATGGCTACACCTTC TRBJ1-2 . TRBV20-1 .
CASRGTDGANVLTF TGTGCCAGCAGGGGGACAGACGGGGCCAACGTCCTGACTTTC TRBJ2-6 . TRBV12-3/TRBV12-4 TRBD1
CSLAVRDTQYF TGCAGTCTCGCGGTTCGGGATACGCAGTATTTT TRBJ2-3 . TRBV20-1 .
CASSQEARHRGALDPEIQYF TGTGCCAGCAGCCAAGAAGCCCGGCACAGGGGGGCGCTAGATCCCGAGATCCAGTACTTC TRBJ2-5 . TRBV3-1 TRBD1
CASSTRTAKAEAFF TGTGCCAGCAGCACAAGGACAGCCAAGGCTGAAGCTTTCTTT TRBJ1-1 . TRBV7-2 .
CSARDTGQSYEQYF TGCAGTGCTAGAGACACAGGACAGTCCTACGAGCAGTACTTC TRBJ2-7 many TRBV20-1 .
CASSEAEGYGYTF TGTGCCAGCAGCGAAGCAGAGGGGTATGGCTACACCTTC TRBJ1-2 few TRBV7-2 .
CASSLTRFSGANVLTF TGTGCCAGCAGCTTGACTAGGTTTTCTGGGGCCAACGTCCTGACTTTC TRBJ2-6 . TRBV5-5 .
CASSPGQGAWEQYF TGTGCCAGCAGCCCGGGACAGGGGGCATGGGAGCAGTACTTC TRBJ2-7 many TRBV7-2 TRBD1
CASNPDSWGETQYF TGCGCCAGCAACCCTGACTCCTGGGGAGAGACCCAGTACTTC TRBJ2-5 many TRBV5-1 .
CASTESRGETQYF TGTGCCAGCACCGAAAGCAGGGGGGAGACCCAGTACTTC TRBJ2-5 many TRBV7-9 TRBD1
CASNDRAGAEAFF TGTGCCAGCAATGACAGGGCCGGGGCTGAAGCTTTCTTT TRBJ1-1 few TRBV6-5 TRBD1
CASSLNRLETQYF TGTGCCAGCAGCTTAAATCGGCTGGAGACCCAGTACTTC TRBJ2-5 . TRBV7-2 .
CASSLRTGGDTGELFF TGCGCCAGCAGCCTTAGGACAGGGGGAGACACCGGGGAGCTGTTTTTT TRBJ2-2 . TRBV5-1 TRBD1
CSAGQQQYNEQFF TGCAGCGCGGGACAGCAACAATACAATGAGCAGTTCTTC TRBJ2-1 . TRBV29-1 TRBD1
CASSLLGQPNQPQHF TGTGCCAGCAGCTTACTCGGACAGCCCAATCAGCCCCAGCATTTT TRBJ1-5 . TRBV7-2 .
CASSPPPSSSYNEQFF TGCGCCAGCAGCCCGCCCCCGAGTAGCTCCTACAATGAGCAGTTCTTC TRBJ2-1 few TRBV4-1 .
CASSLDRVGLGTEAFF TGTGCCAGCAGCTTAGATCGGGTGGGCCTGGGCACTGAAGCTTTCTTT TRBJ1-1 . TRBV11-2 .
CASSYSGSYGYTF TGTGCCAGCAGTTACTCGGGGAGCTATGGCTACACCTTC TRBJ1-2 . TRBV6-5 .
CASSQAPDSQKYF TGCGCCAGCAGCCAAGCCCCGGACTCCCAAAAGTATTTT TRBJ2-3 . TRBV4-3 .
CASSETLTGELFF TGCGCCAGCAGCGAAACCCTCACGGGGGAGCTGTTTTTT TRBJ2-2 few TRBV4-3 .
CASSQMDQPQHF TGTGCCAGCAGTCAGATGGATCAGCCCCAGCATTTT TRBJ1-5 . TRBV28 .
CSATPRVAGVSIEQFF TGCAGTGCTACACCTCGGGTAGCGGGGGTTTCAATTGAGCAGTTCTTC TRBJ2-1 many TRBV20-1 TRBD2
CASSLWLASTGELFF TGTGCCAGCAGCTTATGGCTAGCTAGCACCGGGGAGCTGTTTTTT TRBJ2-2 few TRBV11-2 .
CASSAQGGSSNEQFF TGTGCCAGCAGCGCACAGGGAGGGAGTAGCAATGAGCAGTTCTTC TRBJ2-1 few TRBV7-3 .
CASSQLTGGLYEQYF TGCGCCAGCAGCCAACTGACAGGGGGCTTGTACGAGCAGTACTTC TRBJ2-7 few TRBV4-1 TRBD1
CASSLAPGAVGYTF TGTGCCAGCAGCTTAGCGCCAGGGGCCGTTGGCTACACCTTC TRBJ1-2 few TRBV7-2 .
CASSPRDRINSPLHF TGTGCCAGCAGCCCCCGGGACAGGATTAATTCACCCCTCCACTTT TRBJ1-6 few TRBV3-1 TRBD1
CASSLTSGGYTDTQYF TGTGCCAGCAGCCTCACTAGCGGGGGGTACACAGATACGCAGTATTTT TRBJ2-3 many TRBV7-2 TRBD2
CASSLEEGKLFF TGTGCCAGCAGCTTAGAAGAGGGAAAACTGTTTTTT TRBJ1-4 few TRBV7-2 .
CASSQGTSTEAFF TGCGCCAGCAGCCAAGGGACCAGCACTGAAGCTTTCTTT TRBJ1-1 few TRBV5-1 .
CSALPETAETQYF TGCAGTGCTCTTCCGGAGACCGCAGAGACCCAGTACTTC TRBJ2-5 few TRBV20-1 .
CSATAEGEQFF TGCAGTGCTACGGCTGAGGGTGAGCAGTTCTTC TRBJ2-1 many TRBV20-1 .
CSAPGQAFSGNTIYF TGCAGTGCTCCGGGACAGGCCTTCTCTGGAAACACCATATATTTT TRBJ1-3 . TRBV20-1 TRBD1
CAWSGSTDTQYF TGTGCCTGGAGCGGTTCCACAGATACGCAGTATTTT TRBJ2-3 . TRBV30 .
CASVDSGSGYTF TGTGCCAGCGTAGACAGCGGGTCTGGCTACACCTTC TRBJ1-2 . TRBV28 .
CASSRSTGPNQPQHF TGTGCCAGCAGTCGGTCGACAGGCCCCAATCAGCCCCAGCATTTT TRBJ1-5 . TRBV6-2/TRBV6-3 .
CSARLGPGGSNQPQHF TGCAGTGCTAGATTGGGCCCAGGGGGTAGCAATCAGCCCCAGCATTTT TRBJ1-5 few TRBV20-1 TRBD1
CASSPRSGARNTGELFF TGTGCCAGCAGCCCAAGGTCGGGGGCCCGGAACACCGGGGAGCTGTTTTTT TRBJ2-2 . TRBV7-2 .
CASSLAGLAGYSGANVLTF TGTGCCAGCAGCTTGGCCGGTTTAGCGGGGTACTCTGGGGCCAACGTCCTGACTTTC TRBJ2-6 . TRBV5-5 TRBD2
CASSLAITDTQYF TGTGCCAGCAGCTTAGCTATCACAGATACGCAGTATTTT TRBJ2-3 few TRBV7-2 .
CASSPGDYGYTF TGTGCCAGCAGCCCAGGGGACTATGGCTACACCTTC TRBJ1-2 many TRBV12-3/TRBV12-4 .
CATSSTGGRDTGELFF TGTGCCACCAGCAGTACAGGGGGCAGGGACACCGGGGAGCTGTTTTTT TRBJ2-2 few TRBV15 TRBD1
CSIGQGLGGNTDTQYF TGCAGCATTGGACAGGGGCTCGGGGGGAACACAGATACGCAGTATTTT TRBJ2-3 few TRBV29-1 TRBD1
CASSRGAGVDTQYF TGTGCCAGCAGTCGGGGGGCCGGGGTGGATACGCAGTATTTT TRBJ2-3 few TRBV28 .
CSARVPGTDTQYF TGCAGTGCTAGAGTCCCGGGGACAGATACGCAGTATTTT TRBJ2-3 few TRBV20-1 .
CASRQGNNSPLHF TGCGCCAGCAGGCAGGGGAATAATTCACCCCTCCACTTT TRBJ1-6 few TRBV5-1 .
CSAGGSTDTQYF TGCAGCGCCGGGGGGAGCACAGATACGCAGTATTTT TRBJ2-3 . TRBV29-1 TRBD2